This T cell receptor delta chain was captured by sequencing in a study of human gamma delta and Vdelta1 T cells. Overall study findings and caveats: Acute myeloid leukemia was reportedly broadly targeted by polyclonal Delta One T cells.

The germline V gene has CDR1 TSWWSYY and CDR2 QGS. The CDR3 consists of 21 residues. Trimming removed 1 base from V and 6 bases from J; junction bases left unmatched: 25. TCRdb re-called the PCR reads through CATT. The sample shows thousands of delta-chain clones, over 30% of them seen only once. On this clone: As yet, its antigen is unknown.

This chain connects TRDV1 to TRDJ1; 8 bases align to TRDD3. The sequence was obtained from a human donor in good health. Specimen: Vdelta1 gamma-delta T cells from blood grown in culture (DOT cells). CDR3 sequence: CALGEPLLQNSLGDPSHKLIF. In DNA form, the CDR3 reads TGTGCTCTTGGGGAACCCCTCCTACAAAACAGCCTGGGGGACCCCAGCCATAAACTCATCTTT.